This TCR beta chain was obtained from a study of Graves' ophthalmopathy and Graves' hyperthyroidism. At the level of the study: Blood was drawn at initial diagnosis, before any treatment.

Overall study results and limits: Most thyroid clonotypes expanded beyond 0.001 frequency were also found in blood.

PBMCs had their origin in fresh peripheral blood (approximately 10 ml). The authors amplified TCR beta CDR3 regions from RNA transcripts. In the first round, RT-PCR was carried out with HTBI primers, and a multiplex PCR formed the second round. MiXCR, run by TCRdb on the multiplex PCR reads, gives a single entry per CDR3 protein. Of 300,000 to 400,000 distinct CDR3 sequences in the sample, about a sixth were seen once. CDR3 length equals 16 residues. Trimming left V 1 base short and J 2 bases short, with 15 bases between. In germline, CDR1 is SGHRS, CDR2 YFSETQ. This clonotype was picked up many times. No antigen is known for it.

Input material: peripheral blood. The receptor's source is an adult woman with stable Graves' hyperthyroidism. V usage is TRBV5-1 and J usage is TRBJ1-1, with TRBD1 as a possible D gene (6 bases). Written as DNA, the CDR3 is TGCGCCAGCAGCTTGTCGATCGGGGGCGCAAACACTGAAGCTTTCTTT. Translation gives CASSLSIGGANTEAFF.